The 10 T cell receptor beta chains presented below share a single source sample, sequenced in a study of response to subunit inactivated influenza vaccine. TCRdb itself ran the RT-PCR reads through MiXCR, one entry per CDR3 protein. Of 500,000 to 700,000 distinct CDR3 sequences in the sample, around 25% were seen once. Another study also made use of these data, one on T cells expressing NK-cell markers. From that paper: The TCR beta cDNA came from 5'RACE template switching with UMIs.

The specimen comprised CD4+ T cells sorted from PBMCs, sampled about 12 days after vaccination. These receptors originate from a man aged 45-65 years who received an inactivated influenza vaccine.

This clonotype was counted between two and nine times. The CDR3 loop reads CASSLAQFIDNEQFF. The DNA of the CDR3 is TGCGCCAGCAGCTTGGCCCAGTTCATAGACAATGAGCAGTTCTTC. The chain is built from TRBV5-1 and TRBJ2-1; no clear D. Germline V CDR1 and CDR2: SGHRS, YFSETQ. With 0 bases removed from V and 5 bases from J, the gap between germline ends came to 12 bases. This CDR3 has 15 residues. Looking up the rest from reference TRBV5-1 and TRBJ2-1 gives the full variable domain: KAGVTQTPRYLIKTRGQQVTLSCSPISGHRSVSWYQQTPGQGLQFLFEYFSETQRNKGNFPGRFSGRQFSNSRSEMNVSTLELGDSALYLCASSLAQFIDNEQFFGPGTRLTVL.

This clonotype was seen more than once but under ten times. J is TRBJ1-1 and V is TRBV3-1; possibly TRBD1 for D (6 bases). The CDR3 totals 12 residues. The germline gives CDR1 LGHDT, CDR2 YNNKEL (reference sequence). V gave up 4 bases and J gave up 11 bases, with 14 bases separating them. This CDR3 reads CASSLQSGAAFF. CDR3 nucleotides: TGTGCCAGCAGCCTCCAATCAGGGGCGGCTTTCTTT.

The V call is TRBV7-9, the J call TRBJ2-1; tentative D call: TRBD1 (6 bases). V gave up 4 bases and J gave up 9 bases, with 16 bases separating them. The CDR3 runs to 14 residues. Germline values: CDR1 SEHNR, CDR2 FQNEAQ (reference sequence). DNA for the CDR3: TGTGCCAGCAGCTCAATTCAGGGGAAGGGTGAGCAGTTCTTC. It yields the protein CASSSIQGKGEQFF.

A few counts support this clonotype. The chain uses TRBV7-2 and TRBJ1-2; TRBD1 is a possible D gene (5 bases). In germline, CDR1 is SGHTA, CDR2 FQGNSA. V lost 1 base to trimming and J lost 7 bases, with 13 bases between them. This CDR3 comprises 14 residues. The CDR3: CASSLDSRAGGYTF. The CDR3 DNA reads TGTGCCAGCAGCTTAGACAGCAGGGCGGGTGGCTACACCTTC.

CDR3 residues: CSAKGLHNTGELFF. The CDR3 coding sequence is TGCAGTGCTAAGGGACTACATAACACCGGGGAGCTGTTTTTT. The rearrangement uses TRBV20-1 and TRBJ2-2; 7 bases agree with TRBD2. Unmatched junction bases numbered 4, after V lost 4 bases and J lost 2 bases. Germline lookup yields CDR1 DFQATT and CDR2 SNEGSKA (reference sequence). The CDR3 contains 14 residues.

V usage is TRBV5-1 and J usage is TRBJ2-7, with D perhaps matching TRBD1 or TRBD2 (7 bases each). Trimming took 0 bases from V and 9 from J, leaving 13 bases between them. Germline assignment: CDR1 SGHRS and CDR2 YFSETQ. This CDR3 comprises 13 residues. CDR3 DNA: TGCGCCAGCAGCTTGGCTCAGGGGGGGAGGCAGTACTTC. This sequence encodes CASSLAQGGRQYF.

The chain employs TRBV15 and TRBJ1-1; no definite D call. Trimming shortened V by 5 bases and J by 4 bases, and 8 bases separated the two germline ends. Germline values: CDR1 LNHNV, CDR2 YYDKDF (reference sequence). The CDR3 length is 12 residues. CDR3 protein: CATSERGTEAFF. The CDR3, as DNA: TGTGCCACCAGCGAGCGGGGCACTGAAGCTTTCTTT.

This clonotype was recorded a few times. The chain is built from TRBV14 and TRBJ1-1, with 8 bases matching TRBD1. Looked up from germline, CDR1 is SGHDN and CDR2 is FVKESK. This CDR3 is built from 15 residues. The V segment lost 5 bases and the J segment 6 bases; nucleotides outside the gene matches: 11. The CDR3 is CASSKVDRGAAEAFF. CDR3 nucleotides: TGTGCCAGCAGCAAGGTCGACAGGGGCGCAGCTGAAGCTTTCTTT.

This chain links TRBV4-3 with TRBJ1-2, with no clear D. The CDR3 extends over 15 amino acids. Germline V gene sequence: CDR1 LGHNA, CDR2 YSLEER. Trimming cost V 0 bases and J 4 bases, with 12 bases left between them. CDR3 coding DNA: TGCGCCAGCAGCCAAGATGCCGGCGTTTCCTATGGCTACACCTTC. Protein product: CASSQDAGVSYGYTF.

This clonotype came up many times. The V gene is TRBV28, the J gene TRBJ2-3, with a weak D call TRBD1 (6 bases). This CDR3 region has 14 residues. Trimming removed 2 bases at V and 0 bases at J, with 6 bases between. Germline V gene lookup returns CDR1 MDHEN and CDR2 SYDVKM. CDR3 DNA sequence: TGTGCCAGCAGTTTAAGGGGGAGCACAGATACGCAGTATTTT. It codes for CASSLRGSTDTQYF.